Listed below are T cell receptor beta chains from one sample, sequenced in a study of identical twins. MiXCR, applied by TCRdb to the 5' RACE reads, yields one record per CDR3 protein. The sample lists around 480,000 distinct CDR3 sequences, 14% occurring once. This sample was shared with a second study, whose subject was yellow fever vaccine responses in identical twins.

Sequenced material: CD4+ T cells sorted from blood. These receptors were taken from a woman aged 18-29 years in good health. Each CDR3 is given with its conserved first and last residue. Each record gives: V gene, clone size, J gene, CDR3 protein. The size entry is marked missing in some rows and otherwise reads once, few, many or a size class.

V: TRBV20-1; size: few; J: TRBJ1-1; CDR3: CSAKGTGWDTEAFF
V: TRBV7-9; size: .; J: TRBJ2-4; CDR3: CASLRGRNIQYF
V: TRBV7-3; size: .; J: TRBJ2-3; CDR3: CASSVTPGDTQYF
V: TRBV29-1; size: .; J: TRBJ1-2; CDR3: CSVELANYGYTF
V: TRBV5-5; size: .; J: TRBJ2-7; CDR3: CASSLAFSNIYEQYF
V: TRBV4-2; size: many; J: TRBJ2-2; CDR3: CASSQGSGTGELFF
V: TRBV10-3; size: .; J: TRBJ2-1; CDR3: CAPRGLDHEQFF
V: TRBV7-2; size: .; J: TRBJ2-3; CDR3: CASSLAGLAGSSSTDTQYF
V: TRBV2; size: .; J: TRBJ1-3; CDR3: CASVQDSGNTIYF
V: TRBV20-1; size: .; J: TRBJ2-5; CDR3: CSAKSWTSGDQETQYF
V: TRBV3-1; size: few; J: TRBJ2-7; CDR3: CASSQRWEAVSYEQYF
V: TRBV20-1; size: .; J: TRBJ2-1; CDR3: CSRGGLHYNEQFF
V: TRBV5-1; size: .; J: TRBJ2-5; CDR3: CASKEQGTSQETQYF
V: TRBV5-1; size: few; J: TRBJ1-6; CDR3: CASSLVWGAESPLHF
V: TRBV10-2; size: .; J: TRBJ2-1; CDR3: CASTNGGEQFF
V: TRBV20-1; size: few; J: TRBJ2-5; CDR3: CSAKFEDQYF
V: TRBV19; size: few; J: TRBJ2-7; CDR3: CASSNGAGIDEQYF
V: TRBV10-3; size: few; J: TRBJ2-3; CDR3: CAISESSRDPPDTQYF
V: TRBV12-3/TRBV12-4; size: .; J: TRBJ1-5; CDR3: CAAGAGNQPQHF
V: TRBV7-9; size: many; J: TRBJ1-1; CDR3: CASSSDRGEAFF
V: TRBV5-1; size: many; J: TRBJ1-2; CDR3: CASSQDSYGYTF
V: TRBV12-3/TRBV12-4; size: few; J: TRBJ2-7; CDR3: CASSLARDGAYEQYF
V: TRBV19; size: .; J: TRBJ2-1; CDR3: CASRSGLKAYNEQFF